The subject of this entry is one TCR beta chain. Its specificity is unknown. TCRdb's copy holds only in-frame clones and misses some; the assay was immunoSEQ multiplex PCR. The repertoire includes 22,000 or so clones, 82% of them detected once, and 8.6% sits in the top ten. This sample was taken from a study of STAT5B mutations in CD4+ large granular lymphocyte leukemia. Study observations and caveats: No patients shared main leukemic clonotypes, though around 24% appeared at low frequency elsewhere. Without putative leukemic clones, patient CD4-sorted repertoires remained more clonal than healthy CD4+ repertoires.

The receptor comes from a human donor in good health. What was sequenced was CD4+ T cells from blood buffy coats.

The CDR3 here is CASSPRAGVSYEQYF. CDR3 DNA: TGTGCCAGCAGTCCGCGTGCGGGAGTCTCCTACGAGCAGTACTTC. The J gene is TRBJ2-7, the V gene TRBV28, with 7 bases identical to TRBD2. This CDR3 spans 15 amino acids. With V trimmed by 5 bases and J by 0 bases, 7 bases remained unmatched. Germline assignment: CDR1 MDHEN and CDR2 SYDVKM.